Following are 22 T cell receptor beta chains from one sample sequenced in a study of cytomegalovirus exposure and HLA in healthy donors. Primers included in the PCR were 60 Vbeta and 13 Jbeta primers. Sequencing was performed with immunoSEQ multiplex PCR; in TCRdb, only in-frame clones are kept and a portion is missing. The table shows about 140,000 clones, with about three quarters occurring only once. The sequencing input was PBMCs. These receptors were obtained from a female donor in good health and CMV-seropositive.

The gene calls are TRBV6-1 and TRBJ1-5; D gene unclear. The CDR3 is 14 amino acids. Trimming removed 7 bases from V and 6 bases from J, with 16 bases in between. Looked up from germline, CDR1 is MNHNS and CDR2 is SASEGT. CDR3 region: CASISNTGGQPQHF. The CDR3 nucleotides are TGTGCCAGCATTTCCAACACGGGTGGTCAGCCCCAGCATTTT.

The V gene is TRBV21-1, the J gene TRBJ1-6; TRBD1 reflects the table's D call only, with no check against the DNA. TRBV21-1 is given as a pseudogene. This CDR3 contains 12 residues. The chain's CDR3 is CASSRTNSPLHF. CDR3 nucleotides: TGTGCCAGCAGCCGGACAAATTCACCCCTCCACTTT.

The CDR3 DNA reads TGTGCCAGCAGCCAATCCGATGGCGGGGGGTATGAGCAGTTCTTC. Translating gives CASSQSDGGGYEQFF. The chain is built from TRBV14 and TRBJ2-1; 8 bases are a match to TRBD2. Germline-derived CDR1 and CDR2 are SGHDN and FVKESK. J gave up 8 bases and V 2 bases, and 8 bases lay outside the gene matches. The CDR3 has 15 residues.

The rearrangement links TRBV5-4 to TRBJ2-7, with D possibly being TRBD1 (6 bases). V was trimmed by 5 bases and J by 6 bases, leaving 24 bases between them. The CDR3 is 16 residues long. Germline V lookup: CDR1 SGHNT, CDR2 YYREEE (reference sequence). The CDR3: CASRSGARGMSGEQYF. DNA of the CDR3: TGTGCCAGCAGGTCCGGGGCAAGGGGGATGTCGGGCGAGCAGTACTTC.

V is TRBV4-2 and J is TRBJ2-7; TRBD1 agrees at 7 bases. Germline CDR1 reads LGHNA; CDR2 reads YNFKEQ. CDR3 size: 18 residues. V lost 5 bases to trimming and J lost 2 bases; unmatched junction nucleotides: 18. The CDR3 sequence is CASSLAKGLQGFTYEQYF. The CDR3 coding sequence is TGTGCCAGCAGCTTGGCTAAGGGGTTACAGGGGTTTACCTACGAGCAGTACTTC.

The gene calls are TRBV7-8 and TRBJ2-3; D may be TRBD1 (5 bases). This CDR3 is 18 amino acids long. Trimming removed 1 base from V and 2 bases from J, with 19 bases in between. Germline lookup yields CDR1 SGHVS and CDR2 FQNEAQ. The CDR3 DNA is TGTGCCAGCAGCTTAGAACGGGCCAGACAGCAATTCACAGATACGCAGTATTTT. This translates into CASSLERARQQFTDTQYF.

The chain employs TRBV30 and TRBJ1-3; D possibly corresponds to TRBD1 (6 bases). CDR1 and CDR2 (germline): GTSNPN, SVGIG (reference sequence). CDR3 length: 14 residues. V lost 3 bases and J lost 2, with 11 bases in between. The CDR3 protein is CAWSRAGAGNTIYF. The CDR3 bases are TGTGCCTGGAGCCGGGCAGGGGCTGGAAACACCATATATTTT.

This clone was found once. Here the CDR3 DNA reads TGTGCCAGTAAGGACAGGGAGGAGGTCGGGGAGCTGTTTTTT. Amino acid sequence: CASKDREEVGELFF. The chain uses TRBV19 and TRBJ2-2, with TRBD1 matching over 8 bases. This CDR3 has 14 residues. CDR1 LNHDA and CDR2 SQIVND come from the germline V gene (reference sequence). J lost 7 bases, V lost 7 bases, and 8 bases had no gene match.

The chain recombines TRBV27 with TRBJ1-6; TRBD1 matches at 7 bases. The CDR3 is 17 amino acids. CDR1 and CDR2 from the germline V gene are MNHEY and SMNVEV (reference sequence). The V gene end was trimmed by 6 bases and the J gene end by 0 bases; junction bases not matched to a gene: 8. CDR3 nucleotide sequence: TGTGCCAGCAGAGGGGGCCAGTTCAGCTCCTATAATTCACCCCTCCACTTT. Protein product: CASRGGQFSSYNSPLHF.

This chain uses TRBV7-6 with TRBJ1-1; 7 nucleotides line up with TRBD1. The V segment lost 4 bases and the J segment 5 bases; nucleotides outside the gene matches: 13. The germline V gene has CDR1 SGHVS and CDR2 FNYEAQ. The CDR3 covers 16 residues. The CDR3 sequence: CASSSPKARGQTEAFF. DNA for the CDR3: TGTGCCAGCAGCTCTCCCAAGGCGAGGGGGCAAACTGAAGCTTTCTTT.

The chain is built from TRBV5-1 and TRBJ2-1; possibly TRBD1 for D (7 bases). The V gene lost 4 bases and the J gene lost 7 bases, with 15 bases spanning the gap. Germline-derived CDR1 and CDR2 are SGHRS and YFSETQ. CDR3 length: 14 residues. The CDR3 sequence: CASSRGDSVNEQFF. CDR3 nucleotides: TGCGCCAGCAGCAGGGGGGACAGCGTAAATGAGCAGTTCTTC. The variable domain in full, with the rest retrieved from reference TRBV5-1 and TRBJ2-1, is KAGVTQTPRYLIKTRGQQVTLSCSPISGHRSVSWYQQTPGQGLQFLFEYFSETQRNKGNFPGRFSGRQFSNSRSEMNVSTLELGDSALYLCASSRGDSVNEQFFGPGTRLTVL.

The chain combines TRBV18 with TRBJ1-5, with a possible D match to TRBD1 (6 bases). This CDR3 spans 13 amino acids. Germline V gives CDR1 KGHSH, CDR2 LQKENI. Trimming removed 6 bases at V and 9 bases at J, with 15 bases between. CDR3 coding DNA: TGTGCCAGCTCGCGACAGGAATATGGGCCCCAGCATTTT. This codes for CASSRQEYGPQHF.

The rearrangement uses TRBV11-3 and TRBJ2-3, with a tentative D call TRBD2 (5 bases). CDR3 length: 13 residues. Per the germline V gene, CDR1 is SGHNT and CDR2 is YENEEA. V gave up 4 bases and J gave up 2 bases, with 7 bases separating them. CDR3 amino acids: CASSSTTTDTQYF. As DNA, the CDR3 is TGTGCCAGCAGCTCGACTACCACAGATACGCAGTATTTT.

The chain employs TRBV7-9 and TRBJ1-1, with D possibly TRBD1 on 6 matching bases. CDR1 and CDR2 (germline): SEHNR, FQNEAQ (reference sequence). Trimming left V 3 bases short and J 7 bases short, with 12 bases between. The CDR3 runs 13 residues. Here the CDR3 reads CASSLVGADEAFF. The CDR3 nucleotides are TGTGCCAGCAGCTTGGTGGGGGCCGATGAAGCTTTCTTT.

In its sample, this clone was seen once. J is TRBJ2-2 and V is TRBV29-1, with 9 bases that match TRBD1. The CDR3 consists of 13 residues. V shed 3 bases, J shed 7 bases, and the junction held 3 bases outside the gene matches. Germline-derived CDR1 and CDR2 are SQVTM and ANQGSEA. This CDR3 reads CSVDRQGVGELFF. CDR3 DNA sequence: TGCAGCGTTGATAGACAGGGGGTCGGGGAGCTGTTTTTT.

There are a few counts of this clone. The V call is TRBV11-2, the J call TRBJ2-2; 7 positions match TRBD2. V shed 5 bases, J shed 0 bases, and the junction held 3 bases outside the gene matches. The germline gives CDR1 SGHAT, CDR2 FQNNGV. This CDR3 region has 15 residues. CDR3 in DNA: TGTGCCAGCAGCCCGGGGGGATCGAACACCGGGGAGCTGTTTTTT. Translated: CASSPGGSNTGELFF.

This chain joins TRBV2 and TRBJ2-7, with a tentative D call TRBD1 (6 bases). Trimming shortened V by 8 bases and J by 5 bases, and 16 bases separated the two germline ends. Per the germline V gene, CDR1 is SNHLY and CDR2 is FYNNEI. There are 13 residues in the CDR3. CDR3 in DNA: TGTGCCAGCTCGCCAGGGGAGTCCCACGAGCAGTACTTC. It yields the protein CASSPGESHEQYF.

This clone has only a few counts. This chain uses TRBV23-1 with TRBJ2-1; the D gene is possibly TRBD1 (5 bases). TRBV23-1 is classed as an ORF, of uncertain function. V lost 8 bases and J lost 0, with 14 bases in between. This CDR3 is 15 amino acids long. Written as DNA, the CDR3 is TGCGCCAGCCCGGCGGCGCAGGGCTCCTACAATGAGCAGTTCTTC. This sequence encodes CASPAAQGSYNEQFF.

The chain joins TRBV6-5 to TRBJ2-7, with TRBD1 identical over 9 bases. The CDR3 is 15 residues long. Germline trimming cut 2 bases from V and 3 bases from J; bases unmatched to any gene: 5. Germline V gene sequence: CDR1 MNHEY, CDR2 SVGAGI. CDR3 nucleotides: TGTGCCAGCAGTTACGCCGGGACAGGGATCTACGAGCAGTACTTC. It codes for CASSYAGTGIYEQYF.

The J gene is TRBJ2-7, the V gene TRBV18, with TRBD2 matching over 9 bases. Germline V gene lookup returns CDR1 KGHSH and CDR2 LQKENI. The ends lost 3 bases at V and 5 bases at J; junction bases unmatched: 5. This CDR3 comprises 14 residues. The DNA of the CDR3 is TGTGCCAGCTCACCCCTAGCGGGAAACAACGAGCAGTACTTC. Protein: CASSPLAGNNEQYF.

This clone was observed a few times. The rearrangement links TRBV4-1 to TRBJ1-3; D gene uncertain. V shed 1 base and J shed 0 bases, with 10 bases lying between them. The germline CDR1 and CDR2 sequences are MGHRA and YSYEKL. The CDR3 extends over 16 amino acids. Here the CDR3 reads CASSQAHASSGNTIYF. In nucleotides, the CDR3 is TGCGCCAGCAGCCAAGCGCACGCGAGCTCTGGAAACACCATATATTTT.

The chain recombines TRBV18 with TRBJ1-1; no clear D. This CDR3 spans 13 amino acids. The V gene lost 1 base and the J gene lost 4 bases, with 7 bases spanning the gap. Germline V CDR1 and CDR2: KGHSH, LQKENI. The CDR3 DNA is TGTGCCAGCTCACCACGAGTAATCACTGAAGCTTTCTTT. Its translation is CASSPRVITEAFF.